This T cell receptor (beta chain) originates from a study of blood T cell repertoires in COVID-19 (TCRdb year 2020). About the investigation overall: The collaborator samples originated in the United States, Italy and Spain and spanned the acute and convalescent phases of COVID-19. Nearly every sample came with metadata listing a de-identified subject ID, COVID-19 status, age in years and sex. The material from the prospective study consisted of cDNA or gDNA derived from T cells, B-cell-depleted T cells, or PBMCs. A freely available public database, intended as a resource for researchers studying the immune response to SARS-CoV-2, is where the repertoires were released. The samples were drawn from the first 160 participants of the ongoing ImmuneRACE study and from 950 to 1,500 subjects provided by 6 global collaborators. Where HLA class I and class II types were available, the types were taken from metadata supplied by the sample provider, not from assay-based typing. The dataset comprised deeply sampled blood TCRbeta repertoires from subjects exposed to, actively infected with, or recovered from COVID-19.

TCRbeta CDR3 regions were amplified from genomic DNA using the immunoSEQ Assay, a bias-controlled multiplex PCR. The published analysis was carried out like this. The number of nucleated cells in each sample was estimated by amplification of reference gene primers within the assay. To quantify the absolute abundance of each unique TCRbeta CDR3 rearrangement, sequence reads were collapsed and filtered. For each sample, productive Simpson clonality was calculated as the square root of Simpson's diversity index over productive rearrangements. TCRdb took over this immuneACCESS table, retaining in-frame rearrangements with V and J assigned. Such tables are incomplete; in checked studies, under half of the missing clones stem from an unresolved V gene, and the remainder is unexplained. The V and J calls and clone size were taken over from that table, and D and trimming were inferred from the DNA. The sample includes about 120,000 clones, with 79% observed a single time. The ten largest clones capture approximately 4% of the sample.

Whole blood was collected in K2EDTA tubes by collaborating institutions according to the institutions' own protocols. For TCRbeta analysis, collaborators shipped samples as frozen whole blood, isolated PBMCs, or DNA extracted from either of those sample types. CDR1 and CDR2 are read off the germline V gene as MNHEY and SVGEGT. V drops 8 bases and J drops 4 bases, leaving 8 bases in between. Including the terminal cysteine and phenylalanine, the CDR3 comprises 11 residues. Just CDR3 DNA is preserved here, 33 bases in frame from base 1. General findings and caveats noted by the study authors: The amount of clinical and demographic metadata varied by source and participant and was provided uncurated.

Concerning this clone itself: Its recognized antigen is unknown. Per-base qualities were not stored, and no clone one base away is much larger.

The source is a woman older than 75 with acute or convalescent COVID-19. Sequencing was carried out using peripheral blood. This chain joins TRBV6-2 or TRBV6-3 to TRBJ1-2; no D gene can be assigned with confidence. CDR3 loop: CASGRAYGYTF. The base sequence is TGTGCCAGCGGCCGGGCCTATGGCTACACCTTC.